This TCR beta chain was identified during a study of cytomegalovirus exposure and HLA in healthy donors. Overall study findings and caveats: There were a few CMV-associated chains whose specificity for CMV antigens was confirmed in vitro. Some TCR beta chains (approximately 180 of them) were listed as cytomegalovirus-associated. The study dropped some indistinguishable V segments, TRBV6-2 and TRBV6-3 among them. Near-uniform donor sequencing depth was presumed by presence/absence analyses.

A multiplex PCR was run with 60 Vbeta primers and 13 Jbeta primers. Sequencing was performed with immunoSEQ multiplex PCR; in TCRdb, only in-frame clones are kept and a portion is missing. The top ten clones hold over 1% of a sample with over 130,000 clones, roughly 76% of them seen once. Germline V gene lookup returns CDR1 LNHNV and CDR2 YYDKDF (reference sequence). This CDR3 contains 15 residues. Points on this clone: Its antigen remains unknown.

The sequence derives from a female donor in good health and CMV-seronegative. The V and J genes are TRBV15 and TRBJ2-5; 8 bases match TRBD1. The tail of the sequence fits TRBJ2-7 better, so the J call may be wrong. The sample taken for sequencing was PBMCs. CDR3 region: CATSRDRSGGHEQYF. Written as DNA, the CDR3 is TGTGCCACCAGCAGAGATAGGTCAGGGGGCCACGAGCAGTACTTC.